The 28 T cell receptor beta chains presented below share a single source sample, sequenced in a study of spatial heterogeneity in lung cancer. Study-wide results and limits: For expanded intratumoral alpha and beta TCRs, counts tracked tumor mutation counts.

Their antigen targets remain unknown. Time point denoted: sample taken at primary tumor resection. Each CDR3 protein gets one entry after TCRdb re-called the 5' RACE reads with MiXCR. The repertoire holds some 9,800 distinct CDR3 sequences, roughly 51% seen once, with around 28% in the top ten. Sequences were derived from lung tumor tissue, sampled at surgery. The receptors stem from a female donor with early-stage non-small cell lung cancer.

Remarks on this clonotype: Being off target in a library aimed at alpha chains, this beta chain has a size of little meaning. This chain connects TRBV5-1 to TRBJ1-5; D unresolved. This CDR3 is built from 13 residues. The V end was cut by 4 bases, the J end by 6 bases, with 11 bases between. CDR1 SGHRS and CDR2 YFSETQ come from the germline V gene. This chain's CDR3 is CASSPSGGQPQHF. CDR3 nucleotides: TGCGCCAGCAGCCCAAGTGGCGGTCAGCCCCAGCATTTT. Looking up the rest from reference TRBV5-1 and TRBJ1-5 gives the full variable domain: KAGVTQTPRYLIKTRGQQVTLSCSPISGHRSVSWYQQTPGQGLQFLFEYFSETQRNKGNFPGRFSGRQFSNSRSEMNVSTLELGDSALYLCASSPSGGQPQHFGDGTRLSIL.

Of note for this clonotype: Being off target in a library aimed at alpha chains, this beta chain has a size of little meaning. The chain has TRBV28 and TRBJ2-4; D assignment may be TRBD1 or TRBD2 (6 bases each). The CDR3 is made up of 15 amino acids. Trimming left V 6 bases short and J 5 bases short, with 17 bases between. Germline V gene lookup returns CDR1 MDHEN and CDR2 SYDVKM. The DNA for the CDR3 is TGTGCCAGCAGGTCACACAGGGAGGTGCAAAACATTCAGTACTTC. Protein: CASRSHREVQNIQYF.

This clonotype was seen more than once but under ten times. Being off target in a library aimed at alpha chains, this beta chain has a size of little meaning. The chain carries TRBV28 and TRBJ1-1, with TRBD1 as a possible D gene (5 bases). Germline V gene data show CDR1 as MDHEN and CDR2 as SYDVKM. This CDR3 spans 15 amino acids. The germline V and J ends were trimmed by 3 bases and 3 bases, with 14 bases remaining between them. CDR3 residues: CASSFGYRSDTEAFF. The CDR3 bases are TGTGCCAGCAGTTTTGGGTACAGGTCGGACACTGAAGCTTTCTTT. Together with reference TRBV28 and TRBJ1-1, the CDR3 gives the full variable domain: DVKVTQSSRYLVKRTGEKVFLECVQDMDHENMFWYRQDPGLGLRLIYFSYDVKMKEKGDIPEGYSVSREKKERFSLILESASTNQTSMYLCASSFGYRSDTEAFFGQGTRLTVV.

For this clonotype: This beta chain is a stray sequence in a library constructed for alpha chains; its clone size is not meaningful. The J gene is TRBJ1-1, the V gene TRBV4-2; 7 positions match TRBD1. Trimming at V came to 4 bases and at J to 11 bases, leaving 10 bases not matched to a gene. This CDR3 contains 13 residues. Germline V gives CDR1 LGHNA, CDR2 YNFKEQ. In nucleotides, the CDR3 is TGTGCCAGCAGCCCGCGACAGGGAGCCCGGGCTTTCTTT. Residues: CASSPRQGARAFF.

Of note for this clonotype: Since it is a stray read in a library aimed at alpha chains, this beta chain has a size that is not meaningful. The gene calls are TRBV12-3 or TRBV12-4 and TRBJ2-3; tentative D call: TRBD2 (5 bases). The length of the CDR3 is 12 residues. Between the trimmed V and J ends, which lost 2 bases and 8 bases, there was a span of 8 bases. The CDR3 DNA follows: TGTGCCAGCAGTTTAACTAGTGCTACGCAGTATTTT. This sequence encodes CASSLTSATQYF.

About this clonotype: In a library made to pick up alpha chains, this beta chain is a stray read with a size that means little. J is TRBJ1-2 and V is TRBV11-1; D not resolved. This CDR3 comprises 15 residues. The V end lost 4 bases, the J end lost 6 bases, and 18 bases lay between the germline ends. Germline assignment: CDR1 SGHAT and CDR2 FQDESV (reference sequence). CDR3 in amino acids: CASSSRPPDDHGYTF. CDR3 in DNA: TGTGCCAGCAGCTCCCGGCCGCCAGACGATCATGGCTACACCTTC.

This clonotype was detected a few times. This beta chain was picked up by a library intended for alpha chains and is off target, so its count carries little meaning. V gene TRBV7-8 combines with J gene TRBJ2-3; D remains unclear. Germline CDR1 SGHVS, CDR2 FQNEAQ. The length of the CDR3 is 16 residues. V lost 5 bases to trimming and J lost 2 bases, with 17 bases between them. This CDR3 reads CASSPPAPTSTDTQYF. CDR3 DNA sequence: TGTGCCAGCAGCCCTCCCGCGCCCACCTCCACAGATACGCAGTATTTT.

Worth noting for this clonotype: This beta chain lies outside the target of a library built for alpha chains; its clone size means little. The J gene is TRBJ2-1, the V gene TRBV6-2 or TRBV6-3, with 7 bases matching TRBD2. The V gene's germline CDR1 is MNHEY and CDR2 SVGEGT. This CDR3 is 14 amino acids long. J lost 9 bases, V lost 6 bases, and 11 bases had no gene match. In DNA, the CDR3 is TGTGCCAGCAGAACAGGACTAGGTCTTAGTGAGCAGTTCTTC. This encodes CASRTGLGLSEQFF.

This clonotype was seen once. Because this beta chain is a stray read in a library intended to capture alpha chains, its abundance should not be given much weight. This chain links TRBV12-3 or TRBV12-4 with TRBJ2-7; 8 bases agree with TRBD1. This CDR3 contains 15 residues. The V and J ends lost 6 bases and 5 bases, in that order; junction bases with no gene match: 12. CDR3: CASSLSSQGANEQYF. The CDR3 DNA follows: TGTGCCAGCAGCCTTTCCTCCCAGGGGGCTAACGAGCAGTACTTC.

About this clonotype: This beta chain appears as a stray read in a library generated for alpha chains; its size is not informative. J is TRBJ2-3 and V is TRBV5-1, with 8 positions matching TRBD1. The junction had 3 bases not matched to a gene; V was cut back by 2 bases and J by 1 base. CDR1 is SGHRS and CDR2 is YFSETQ in the germline V gene. CDR3 size: 15 residues. The CDR3 DNA reads as TGCGCCAGCAGCTTCATGACAGGGGGCACAGATACGCAGTATTTT. This codes for CASSFMTGGTDTQYF.

To note about this clonotype: The library was prepared for alpha chains; this beta chain is a stray read, so its frequency means little. The J gene is TRBJ1-5, the V gene TRBV18; TRBD1 matches 7 bases. Unmatched junction bases numbered 5, after V lost 2 bases and J lost 4 bases. CDR1 and CDR2 from the germline V gene are KGHSH and LQKENI. The CDR3 spans 15 residues. CDR3 in DNA: TGTGCCAGCTCACCAAGACAGGGCGGTAATCAGCCCCAGCATTTT. This gives the protein CASSPRQGGNQPQHF.

A note on this clonotype: The size of this beta chain means little, since it is a stray read in a library made for alpha chains. The chain uses TRBV6-1 and TRBJ1-5, with unresolved D. Looked up from germline, CDR1 is MNHNS and CDR2 is SASEGT. This CDR3 region has 14 residues. Trimming removed 5 bases from V and 1 base from J, with 9 bases in between. In DNA, the CDR3 is TGTGCCAGCAGTCTGGGTAGGAGCAATCAGCCCCAGCATTTT. As protein: CASSLGRSNQPQHF.

Comment on this clonotype: A library made for alpha chains picked up this beta chain off target, so its size means little. The V call is TRBV12-3 or TRBV12-4, the J call TRBJ1-1, with D unresolved. V was shortened by 3 bases and J by 5 bases, with 7 bases between the two germline ends. The CDR3 totals 12 residues. As DNA, the CDR3 is TGTGCCAGCAGTTTTTGGAGGACTGAAGCTTTCTTT. This codes for CASSFWRTEAFF.

On this clonotype itself: This beta chain is a stray sequence in a library constructed for alpha chains; its clone size is not meaningful. The chain joins TRBV6-5 to TRBJ1-4; perhaps TRBD1 as D (6 bases). Germline V CDR1 and CDR2: MNHEY, SVGAGI. This CDR3 is built from 15 residues. Trimming removed 5 bases at V and 5 bases at J, with 15 bases between. The CDR3, as DNA: TGTGCCAGCAGTGCCCAACAGGGATGGAATGAAAAACTGTTTTTT. Translating gives CASSAQQGWNEKLFF.

With regard to this clonotype: Since the library was made to target alpha chains, this beta chain is a stray read and its abundance is not meaningful. V and J are TRBV29-1 and TRBJ2-5, with D possibly being TRBD1 (5 bases). There are 13 residues in the CDR3. The germline V gene encodes CDR1 SQVTM and CDR2 ANQGSEA. The V gene lost 3 bases and the J gene lost 3 bases, with 11 bases spanning the gap. The CDR3 nucleotides read TGCAGCGTTGACCAGGCCAGGGAAGAGACCCAGTACTTC. Its translation: CSVDQAREETQYF.

As for this clonotype: This beta chain is an unintended read in a library built for alpha chains; its size means little. This chain joins TRBV25-1 and TRBJ2-1; D tentatively fits TRBD1 or TRBD2 (5 bases each). Germline CDR1 is MGHDK and CDR2 is SYGVNS. Trimming took off 5 bases at V and 7 bases at J, with 15 bases between the two ends. This CDR3 is built from 14 residues. CDR3 nucleotides: TGTGCCAGCAGTCAGGCAGGGTGGGGGAATGAGCAGTTCTTC. Amino acid sequence: CASSQAGWGNEQFF.

Concerning this clonotype itself: This beta chain turned up in a library designed for alpha chains; as an off-target read, its abundance says little. The chain combines TRBV4-3 with TRBJ1-2; D remains ambiguous. The germline V and J ends were trimmed by 1 base and 4 bases, with 16 bases remaining between them. From germline, CDR1 is LGHNA and CDR2 YSLEER. The CDR3 is 16 amino acids. The DNA of the CDR3 is TGCGCCAGCAGCCAAGGTCTATCGATAGGGTTCTATGGCTACACCTTC. Translated: CASSQGLSIGFYGYTF.

A single count supports this clonotype. Because the library targeted alpha chains, this beta chain is an off-target read whose size means little. CDR3 DNA sequence: TGTGCCAGCATTCATAGCGGGGGGGATGAGCAGTTCTTC. Translating gives CASIHSGGDEQFF. The chain links TRBV28 to TRBJ2-1, with 11 bases that match TRBD2. Germline CDR1 reads MDHEN; CDR2 reads SYDVKM. V lost 7 bases, J lost 8 bases, and 4 bases stayed unmatched. The CDR3 loop spans 13 amino acids. The full variable domain, rest sourced from reference TRBV28 and TRBJ2-1, is DVKVTQSSRYLVKRTGEKVFLECVQDMDHENMFWYRQDPGLGLRLIYFSYDVKMKEKGDIPEGYSVSREKKERFSLILESASTNQTSMYLCASIHSGGDEQFFGPGTRLTVL.

Worth noting for this clonotype: This beta chain is off target for a library built for alpha chains, so its abundance means little. The chain joins TRBV20-1 to TRBJ1-6, with TRBD1 identical over 7 bases. The CDR3 length is 13 residues. Looked up from germline, CDR1 is DFQATT and CDR2 is SNEGSKA (reference sequence). With V trimmed by 3 bases and J by 8 bases, 4 bases remained unmatched. The CDR3: CSASWTGHSPLHF. The CDR3 coding sequence is TGCAGTGCTAGTTGGACAGGCCATTCACCCCTCCACTTT.

As regards this clonotype: A library made for alpha chains picked up this beta chain off target, so its size means little. The rearrangement links TRBV7-6 to TRBJ2-1, with D perhaps matching TRBD1 (6 bases). This CDR3 spans 16 amino acids. Germline V gives CDR1 SGHVS, CDR2 FNYEAQ. V dropped 6 bases and J dropped 7 bases, with 22 bases sitting between them. The CDR3 DNA is TGTGCCAGCAGTGCCCTCAGGGGCAGGGATTTGAATGAGCAGTTCTTC. It codes for CASSALRGRDLNEQFF. Looking up the rest from reference TRBV7-6 and TRBJ2-1 gives the full variable domain: GAGVSQSPRYKVTKRGQDVALRCDPISGHVSLYWYRQALGQGPEFLTYFNYEAQQDKSGLPNDRFSAERPEGSISTLTIQRTEQRDSAMYRCASSALRGRDLNEQFFGPGTRLTVL.

About this clonotype itself: An end of the junction differs from the germline gene, which may be a read error. The size of this beta chain means little, since it is a stray read in a library made for alpha chains. The V call is TRBV6-5, the J call TRBJ1-1; D unresolved. Germline loops: CDR1 MNHEY, CDR2 SVGAGI. This CDR3 has 13 residues. The CDR3 nucleotides are TGTGCCAGTAGTTCTCTTTTCGGGACTGAAGCTTTCTTT. Encoded protein: CASSSLFGTEAFF.

Regarding this clonotype: Being off target in a library aimed at alpha chains, this beta chain has a size of little meaning. The V gene is TRBV15, the J gene TRBJ2-3; 7 positions agree with TRBD2. The trim removed 4 bases at V and 7 bases at J, leaving 8 bases unmatched. CDR1 and CDR2 from the germline V gene are LNHNV and YYDKDF (reference sequence). This CDR3 has 14 residues. CDR3 coding DNA: TGTGCCACCAGCACAGTGATGGGGGGGAATACGCAGTATTTT. Protein product: CATSTVMGGNTQYF.

About this clonotype: For a library built for alpha chains, this beta chain is a stray read; little rests on its size. This rearrangement joins TRBV7-2 to TRBJ1-2, with no clear D. The length of the CDR3 is 12 residues. V shed 1 base and J shed 4 bases, with 4 bases lying between them. The germline CDR1 and CDR2 sequences are SGHTA and FQGNSA. The CDR3 region is CASSLVGYGYTF. The DNA for the CDR3 is TGTGCCAGCAGCTTAGTAGGCTATGGCTACACCTTC.

This clonotype occurred a few times. Being off target in a library aimed at alpha chains, this beta chain has a size of little meaning. The chain links TRBV28 to TRBJ2-5; the D is unclear. Germline V gene sequence: CDR1 MDHEN, CDR2 SYDVKM. Trimming removed 5 bases at V and 7 bases at J, with 23 bases between. This CDR3 contains 16 residues. For the CDR3, the DNA is TGTGCCAGCAGTGGATTCAAGGGCCCTAGGCAACCGACCCAGTACTTC. As protein: CASSGFKGPRQPTQYF.

Regarding this clonotype: This beta chain appears as a stray read in a library generated for alpha chains; its size is not informative. V is TRBV4-2 and J is TRBJ2-7, with TRBD2 identical over 10 bases. V lost 6 bases, J lost 2 bases, and 4 bases stayed unmatched. The CDR3 runs to 14 residues. Germline CDR1 is LGHNA and CDR2 is YNFKEQ. CDR3 in amino acids: CASRASGGTYEQYF. CDR3 nucleotides: TGTGCCAGCAGGGCTAGCGGGGGAACCTACGAGCAGTACTTC.

Comment on this clonotype: This beta chain represents an off-target read in a library built for alpha chains; its size is of limited meaning. V gene TRBV14 combines with J gene TRBJ2-7; 7 bases map to TRBD2. Germline V gene sequence: CDR1 SGHDN, CDR2 FVKESK. J lost 0 bases, V lost 4 bases, and 6 bases had no gene match. The CDR3 totals 15 residues. In DNA, the CDR3 is TGTGCCAGCAGCCCCCTTCGGGGGGACTCCTACGAGCAGTACTTC. Protein product: CASSPLRGDSYEQYF.

This clonotype has only a few counts. Little can be read into the size of this beta chain, an off-target read in a library designed for alpha chains. J is TRBJ2-1 and V is TRBV12-3 or TRBV12-4; 7 nucleotides align to TRBD2. The CDR3 runs to 12 residues. V trimming: 10 bases; J trimming: 3 bases; junction bases outside the gene matches: 3. CDR3 DNA sequence: TGTGCCACTGGGGGGGGCTACAATGAGCAGTTCTTC. It codes for CATGGGYNEQFF.

On this clonotype: This beta chain slipped into a library made for alpha chains as a stray read, so its size is not meaningful. V and J are TRBV6-2 or TRBV6-3 and TRBJ2-4; D is perhaps TRBD2 (6 bases). CDR1 is MNHEY, CDR2 SVGEGT, per germline. There are 14 residues in the CDR3. V was trimmed by 7 bases and J by 7 bases, leaving 17 bases between them. The CDR3 coding sequence is TGTGCCAGCACTCGTACTGGCGGGGCTAACATTCAGTACTTC. This translates into CASTRTGGANIQYF.